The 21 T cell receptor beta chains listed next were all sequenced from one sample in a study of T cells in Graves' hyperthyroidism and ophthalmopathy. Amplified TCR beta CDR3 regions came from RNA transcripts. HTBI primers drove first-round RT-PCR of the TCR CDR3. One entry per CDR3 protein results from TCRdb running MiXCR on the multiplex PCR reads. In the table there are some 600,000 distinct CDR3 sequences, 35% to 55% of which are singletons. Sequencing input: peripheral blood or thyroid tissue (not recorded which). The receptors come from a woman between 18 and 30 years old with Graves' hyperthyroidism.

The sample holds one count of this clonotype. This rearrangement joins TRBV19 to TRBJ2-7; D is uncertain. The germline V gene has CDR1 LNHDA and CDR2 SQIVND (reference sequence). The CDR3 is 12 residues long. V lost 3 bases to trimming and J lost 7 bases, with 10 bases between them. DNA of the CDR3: TGTGCCAGTAGTATTGGCGCCGGAGAGCAGTACTTC. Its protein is CASSIGAGEQYF.

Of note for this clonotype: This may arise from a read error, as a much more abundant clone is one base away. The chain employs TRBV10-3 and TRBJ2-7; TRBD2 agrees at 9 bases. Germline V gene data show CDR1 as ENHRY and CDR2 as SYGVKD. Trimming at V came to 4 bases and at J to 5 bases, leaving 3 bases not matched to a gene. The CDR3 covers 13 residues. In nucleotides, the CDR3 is TGTGCCATCAGTGGCGGGAGGGACGACGAGCAGTACTTC. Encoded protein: CAISGGRDDEQYF.

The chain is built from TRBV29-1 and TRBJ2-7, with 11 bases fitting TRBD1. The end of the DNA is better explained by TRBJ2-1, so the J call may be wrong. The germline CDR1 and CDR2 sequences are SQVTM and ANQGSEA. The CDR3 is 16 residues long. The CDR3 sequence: CSVEDRAGTGGNEQFF. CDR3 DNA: TGCAGCGTTGAAGATCGGGCGGGGACAGGGGGAAATGAGCAGTTCTTC.

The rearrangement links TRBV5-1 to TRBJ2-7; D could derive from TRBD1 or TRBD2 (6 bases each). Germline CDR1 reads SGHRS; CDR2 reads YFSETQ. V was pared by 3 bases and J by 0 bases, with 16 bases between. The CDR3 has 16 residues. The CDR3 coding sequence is TGCGCCAGCAGCTCGATGTCGGGGGCGAGCTCCTACGAGCAGTACTTC. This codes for CASSSMSGASSYEQYF.

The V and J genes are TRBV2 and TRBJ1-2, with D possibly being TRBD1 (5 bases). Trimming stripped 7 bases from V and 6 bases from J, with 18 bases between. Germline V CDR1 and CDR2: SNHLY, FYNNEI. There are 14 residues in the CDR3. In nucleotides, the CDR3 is TGTGCCAGCACCGGGGGGGGGGTGTCAAATGGCTACACCTTC. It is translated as CASTGGGVSNGYTF.

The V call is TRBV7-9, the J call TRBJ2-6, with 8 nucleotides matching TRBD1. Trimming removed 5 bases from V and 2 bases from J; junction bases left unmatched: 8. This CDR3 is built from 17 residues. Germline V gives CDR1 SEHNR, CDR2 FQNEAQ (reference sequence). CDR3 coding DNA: TGTGCCAGCAGCCAAGAAGCGGACAGGGCTGGGGCCAACGTCCTGACTTTC. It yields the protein CASSQEADRAGANVLTF.

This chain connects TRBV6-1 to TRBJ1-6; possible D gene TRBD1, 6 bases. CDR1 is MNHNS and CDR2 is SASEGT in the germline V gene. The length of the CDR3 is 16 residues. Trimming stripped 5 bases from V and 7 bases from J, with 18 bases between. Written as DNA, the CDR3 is TGTGCCAGCAGTCTTCGAGAGGGGGGCGTCAATTCACCCCTCCACTTT. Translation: CASSLREGGVNSPLHF.

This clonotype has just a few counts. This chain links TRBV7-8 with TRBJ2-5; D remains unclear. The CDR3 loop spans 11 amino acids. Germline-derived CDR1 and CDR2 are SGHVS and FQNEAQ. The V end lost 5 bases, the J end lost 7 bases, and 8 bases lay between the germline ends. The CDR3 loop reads CASSQAGTQYF. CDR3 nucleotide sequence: TGTGCCAGCAGCCAAGCAGGGACCCAGTACTTC.

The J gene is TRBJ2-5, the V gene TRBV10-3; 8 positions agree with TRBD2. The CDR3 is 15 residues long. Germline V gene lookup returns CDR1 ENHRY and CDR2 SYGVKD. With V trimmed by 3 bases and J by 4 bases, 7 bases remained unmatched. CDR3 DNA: TGTGCCATCAGTGACAGAGGACTAGCTTCAGAGACCCAGTACTTC. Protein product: CAISDRGLASETQYF.

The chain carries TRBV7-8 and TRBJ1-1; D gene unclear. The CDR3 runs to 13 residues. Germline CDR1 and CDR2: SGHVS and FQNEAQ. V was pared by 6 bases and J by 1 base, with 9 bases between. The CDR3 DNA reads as TGTGCCAGCAGTCAACGGACGAACACTGAAGCTTTCTTT. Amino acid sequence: CASSQRTNTEAFF.

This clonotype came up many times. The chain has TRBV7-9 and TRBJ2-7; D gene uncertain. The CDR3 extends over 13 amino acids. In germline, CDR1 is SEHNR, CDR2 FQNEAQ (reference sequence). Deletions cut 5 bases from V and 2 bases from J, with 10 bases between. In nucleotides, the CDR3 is TGTGCCAGCAGCCAGGTGGAAACCTACGAGCAGTACTTC. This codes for CASSQVETYEQYF. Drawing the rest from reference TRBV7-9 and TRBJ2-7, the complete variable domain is DTGVSQNPRHKITKRGQNVTFRCDPISEHNRLYWYRQTLGQGPEFLTYFQNEAQLEKSRLLSDRFSAERPKGSFSTLEIQRTEQGDSAMYLCASSQVETYEQYFGPGTRLTVT.

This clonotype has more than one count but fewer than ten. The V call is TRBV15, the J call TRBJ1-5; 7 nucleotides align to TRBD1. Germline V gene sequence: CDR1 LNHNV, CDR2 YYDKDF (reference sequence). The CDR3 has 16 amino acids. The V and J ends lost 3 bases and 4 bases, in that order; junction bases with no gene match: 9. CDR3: CATSSPTRGGNQPQHF. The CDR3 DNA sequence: TGTGCCACCAGCAGCCCCACCAGGGGGGGAAATCAGCCCCAGCATTTT.

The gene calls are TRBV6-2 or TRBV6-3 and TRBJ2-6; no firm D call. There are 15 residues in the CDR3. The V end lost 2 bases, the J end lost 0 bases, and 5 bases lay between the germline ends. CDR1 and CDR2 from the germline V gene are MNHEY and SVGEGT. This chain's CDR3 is CASSYKGSGANVLTF. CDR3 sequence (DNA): TGTGCCAGCAGTTACAAGGGCTCTGGGGCCAACGTCCTGACTTTC.

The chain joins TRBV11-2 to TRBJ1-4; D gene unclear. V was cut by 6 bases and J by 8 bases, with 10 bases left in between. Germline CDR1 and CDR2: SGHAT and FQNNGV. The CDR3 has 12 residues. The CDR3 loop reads CASSLTREKLFF. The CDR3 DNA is TGTGCCAGCAGTCTGACTAGGGAAAAACTGTTTTTT.

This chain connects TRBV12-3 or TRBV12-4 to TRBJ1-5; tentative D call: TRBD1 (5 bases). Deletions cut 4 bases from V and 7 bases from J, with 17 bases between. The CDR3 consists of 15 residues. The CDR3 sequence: CASSYLSGPDQPQHF. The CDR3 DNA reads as TGTGCCAGCAGTTACCTCTCGGGACCCGACCAGCCCCAGCATTTT.

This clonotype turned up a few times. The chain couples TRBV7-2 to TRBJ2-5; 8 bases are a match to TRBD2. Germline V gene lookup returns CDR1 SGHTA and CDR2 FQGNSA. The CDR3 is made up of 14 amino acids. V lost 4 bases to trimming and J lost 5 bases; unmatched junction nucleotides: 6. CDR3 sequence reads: CASSSVTGGETQYF. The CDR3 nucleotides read TGTGCCAGCAGCTCCGTCACGGGGGGGGAGACCCAGTACTTC.

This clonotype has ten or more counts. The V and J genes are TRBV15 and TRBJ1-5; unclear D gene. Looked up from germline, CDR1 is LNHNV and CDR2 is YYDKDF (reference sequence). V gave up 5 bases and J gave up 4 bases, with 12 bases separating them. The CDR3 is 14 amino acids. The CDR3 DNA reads TGTGCCACCAGCCCCTCGCGGTTTAATCAGCCCCAGCATTTT. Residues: CATSPSRFNQPQHF.

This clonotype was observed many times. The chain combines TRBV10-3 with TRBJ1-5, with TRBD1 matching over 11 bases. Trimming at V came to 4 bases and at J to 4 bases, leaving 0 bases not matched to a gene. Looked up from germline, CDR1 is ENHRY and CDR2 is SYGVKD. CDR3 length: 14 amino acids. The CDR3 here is CAISGDRGNQPQHF. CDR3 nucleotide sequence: TGTGCCATCAGTGGGGACAGGGGGAATCAGCCCCAGCATTTT.

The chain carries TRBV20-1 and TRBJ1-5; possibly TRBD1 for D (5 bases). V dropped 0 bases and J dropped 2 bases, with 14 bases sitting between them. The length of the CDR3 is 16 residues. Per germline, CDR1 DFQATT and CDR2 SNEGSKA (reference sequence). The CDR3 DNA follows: TGCAGTGCTAGAGATGGGGGGGGTGGTGGCAATCAGCCCCAGCATTTT. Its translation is CSARDGGGGGNQPQHF.

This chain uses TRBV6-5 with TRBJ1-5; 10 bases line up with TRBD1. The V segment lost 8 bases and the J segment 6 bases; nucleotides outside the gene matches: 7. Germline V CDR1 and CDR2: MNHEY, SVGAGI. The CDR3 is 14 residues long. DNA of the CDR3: TGTGCCAGCGGGGGACAGGGGAATCCTCAGCCCCAGCATTTT. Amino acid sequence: CASGGQGNPQPQHF.

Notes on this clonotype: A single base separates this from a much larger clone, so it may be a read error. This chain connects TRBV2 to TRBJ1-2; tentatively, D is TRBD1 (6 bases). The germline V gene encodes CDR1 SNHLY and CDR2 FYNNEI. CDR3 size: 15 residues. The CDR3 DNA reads TGTGCCAGCGGGCACCCAGGGGTCTCGGACTATCGCTACACCTTC. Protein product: CASGHPGVSDYRYTF.